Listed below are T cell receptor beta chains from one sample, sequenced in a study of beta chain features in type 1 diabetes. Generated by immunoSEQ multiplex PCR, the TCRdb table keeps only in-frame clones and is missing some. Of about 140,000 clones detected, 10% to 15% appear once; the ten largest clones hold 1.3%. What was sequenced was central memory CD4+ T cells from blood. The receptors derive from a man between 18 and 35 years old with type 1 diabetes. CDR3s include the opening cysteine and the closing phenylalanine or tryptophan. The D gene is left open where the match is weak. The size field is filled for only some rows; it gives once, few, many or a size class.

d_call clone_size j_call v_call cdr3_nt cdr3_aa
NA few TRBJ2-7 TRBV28 TGTGCCAGCAGCACAGGGTCCTACGAGCAGTACTTC CASSTGSYEQYF
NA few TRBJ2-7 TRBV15 TGTGCCACCAGCAGTAACAGAAACTCCTACGAGCAGTACTTC CATSSNRNSYEQYF
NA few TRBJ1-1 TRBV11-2 TGTGCCAGCAGCTGGGACGCTGAAGCTTTCTTT CASSWDAEAFF
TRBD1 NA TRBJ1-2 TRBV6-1 TGTGCCAGCAGTGAATTTCCAGGGGGCGGCTATGGCTACACCTTC CASSEFPGGGYGYTF
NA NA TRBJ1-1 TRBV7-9 TGTGCCAGCAGCCCCGGACGGGTAATGAACACTGAAGCTTTCTTT CASSPGRVMNTEAFF
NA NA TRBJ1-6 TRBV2 TGTGCCAGCCGGGGCCTATCCGAATCACCCCTCCACTTT CASRGLSESPLHF
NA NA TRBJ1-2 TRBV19 TGTGCCACCGGTAAGGGCTACACCTTC CATGKGYTF
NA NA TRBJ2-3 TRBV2 TGTGCCAGCAGCCTAAATGGGTATACGCAGTATTTT CASSLNGYTQYF
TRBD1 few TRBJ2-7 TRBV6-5 TGTGCCAGCAGTTACCAGACAGGGTACTACGAGCAGTACTTC CASSYQTGYYEQYF
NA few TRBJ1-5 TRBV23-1 TGCGCCAGCAGTCGCCAGGGTCAGGCCCAGCATTTT CASSRQGQAQHF
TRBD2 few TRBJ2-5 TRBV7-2 TGTGCCAGCTCTACCGAGGGACTAGCTGGGGAGACCCAGTACTTC CASSTEGLAGETQYF
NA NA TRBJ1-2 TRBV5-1 TGCGCCAGCAGCAAAGACACCGCCCGCGGGGATGGCTACACCTTC CASSKDTARGDGYTF
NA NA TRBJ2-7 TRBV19 TGTGCCAGTAGCCCCCTGTCGTCCTACGAGCAGTACTTC CASSPLSSYEQYF
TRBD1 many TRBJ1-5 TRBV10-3 TGTGCCATCAGTGACTCGGGACAGGGGGCCTCTGCCCAGCATTTT CAISDSGQGASAQHF
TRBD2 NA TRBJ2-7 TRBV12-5 TGTGCTAGTGGTTTGAGGCCCGAGCGGGGGCCCTCCTACGAGCAGTACTTC CASGLRPERGPSYEQYF
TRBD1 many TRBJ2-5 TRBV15 TGTGCCACGGGACAGGGTGGCCAAGAGACCCAGTACTTC CATGQGGQETQYF
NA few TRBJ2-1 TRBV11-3 TGTGCCAGCCTTAAAGACAGAAGTTCCTACAATGAGCAGTTCTTC CASLKDRSSYNEQFF
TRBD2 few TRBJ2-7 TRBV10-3 TGTGCCATCAGTGGCGGGGGACTAGCGGGACCCCTAAAGCCCTACGAGCAGTACTTC CAISGGGLAGPLKPYEQYF
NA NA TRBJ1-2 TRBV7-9 TGTGCCAGCAACGAGCCGGACCCCAGGGAAACCTTC CASNEPDPRETF
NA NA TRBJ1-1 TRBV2 TGTGCCAGCAGTGAAGCTAGCGTGAGATCCACTGAAGCTTTCTTT CASSEASVRSTEAFF
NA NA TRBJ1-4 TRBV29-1 TGCAGCGTGCGGGGGGGAACCGAAAAACTGTTTTTT CSVRGGTEKLFF
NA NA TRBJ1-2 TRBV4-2 TGTGCCAGCAGCCAAGGAGACCTCGGGGGCTACACCTTC CASSQGDLGGYTF
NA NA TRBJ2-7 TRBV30 TGTGCCTGGAGTGGGGCGTCGGGACGGTCGTACTTC CAWSGASGRSYF
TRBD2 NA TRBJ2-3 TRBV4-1 TGCGCCAGCAGCCTAGCGGGGACAGATACGCAGTATTTT CASSLAGTDTQYF
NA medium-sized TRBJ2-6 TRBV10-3 TGTGCCATCAGCCCCGAGTTGTCTGGGGCCAACGTCCTGACTTTC CAISPELSGANVLTF
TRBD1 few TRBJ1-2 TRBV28 TGTGCCAGCAGTTTCCCTCAGGGACAGGGGATCGCTGGCTACACCTTC CASSFPQGQGIAGYTF
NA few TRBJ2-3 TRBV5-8 TGTGCCAGCAGCTTGGCTGTCAGCACAGATACGCAGTATTTT CASSLAVSTDTQYF
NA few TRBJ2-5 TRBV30 TGTGCCTGGAGTCCCATCTGGGACGATCAAGAGACCCAGTACTTC CAWSPIWDDQETQYF
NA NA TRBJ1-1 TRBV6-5 TGTGCCAGCAGTTACACCCGGGTAGACACTGAAGCTTTCTTT CASSYTRVDTEAFF
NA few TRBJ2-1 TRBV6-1 TGTGCCAGCAGAGTTAACAGGGAGTCCTACAATGAGCAGTTCTTC CASRVNRESYNEQFF
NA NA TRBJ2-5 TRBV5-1 TGCGCCAGCAGCTTGGGACAGTTAACGCAAGAGACCCAGTACTTC CASSLGQLTQETQYF
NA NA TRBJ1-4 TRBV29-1 TGCAGCGGGGGAGGGAAGAATGAAAAACTGTTTTTT CSGGGKNEKLFF
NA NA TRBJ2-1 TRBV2 TGTGCCAGCAGTGAGTGGGGCTTTAACAATGAGCAGTTCTTC CASSEWGFNNEQFF
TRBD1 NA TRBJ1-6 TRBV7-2 TGTGCCAGCAGCACCGGGACAGGGAGAGGATCACCCCTCCACTTT CASSTGTGRGSPLHF
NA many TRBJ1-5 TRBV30 TGTGCCTGGAGTCGAGGAAGTAATCAGCCCCAGCATTTT CAWSRGSNQPQHF
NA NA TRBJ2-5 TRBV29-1 TGCAGCGTAGATGGATCAAGCCGGGAGACCCAGTACTTC CSVDGSSRETQYF
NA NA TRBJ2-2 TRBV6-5 TGTGCCAGCAGTTACACCGCCTCGGACACCGGGGAGCTGTTTTTT CASSYTASDTGELFF
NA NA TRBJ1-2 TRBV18 TGTGCCAGCTCACCACCGGGGGTTGGCTACACCTTC CASSPPGVGYTF
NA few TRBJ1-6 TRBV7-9 TGTGCCAGCAGCTTAGAGCCCGGTATGGGTTCACCCCTCCACTTT CASSLEPGMGSPLHF
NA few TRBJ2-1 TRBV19 TGTGCCAGTAGTATGGCCTTCGACTTCCAGTACAATGAGCAGTTCTTC CASSMAFDFQYNEQFF
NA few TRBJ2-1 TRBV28 TGTGCCAGCAGGGAGCCTTACCGGCTTGGGGAAAACAATGAGCAGTTCTTC CASREPYRLGENNEQFF
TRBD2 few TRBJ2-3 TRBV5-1 TGCGCCAGCAGCTTGGAGCGGGGGTTAGAGGCAGATACGCAGTATTTT CASSLERGLEADTQYF
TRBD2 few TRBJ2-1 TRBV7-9 TGTGCCAGCAGCTACAACTCCGGGACTAGCGATGAGCAGTTCTTC CASSYNSGTSDEQFF
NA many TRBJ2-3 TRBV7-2 TGTGCCAGCAGCTCCTACGCAGATACGCAGTATTTT CASSSYADTQYF
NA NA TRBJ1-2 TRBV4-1 TGCGCCAGCAGCCAAGTAGCAGGTTACTATGGCTACACCTTC CASSQVAGYYGYTF
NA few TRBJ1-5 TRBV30 TGTGCCTGGAGTTCTGGCAATCAGCCCCAGCATTTT CAWSSGNQPQHF
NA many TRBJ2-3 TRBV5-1 TGCGCCAGCAGCTTGGACTCCGCCACAGATACGCAGTATTTT CASSLDSATDTQYF
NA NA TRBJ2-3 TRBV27 TGTGCCAGCAGTTTAACCCTCCTTAACACAGATACGCAGTATTTT CASSLTLLNTDTQYF